Listed below are T cell receptor beta chains from one sample, sequenced in a study of shared clonotypes between healthy human individuals. Profiling relied on immunoSEQ multiplex PCR, and the TCRdb table lists in-frame clones only, not all of them. Of more than 1,200,000 clones in the sample, 98% were seen once. Sequencing was done on a sample of naive CD4+ T cells sorted from blood. The receptors come from a man between 25 and 39 years old in good health. Each CDR3 is given with its conserved first and last residue. D genes are given only for firm matches. Size tells how often a clone was seen (once, few, many) or the class of an expanded clone, and some rows leave it out.

v_gene	d_gene	abundance	j_gene	CDR3aa	CDR3nt
TRBV9	TRBD1	.	TRBJ1-1	CASSPRQGTNTEAFF	TGTGCCAGCAGCCCCCGACAGGGAACGAACACTGAAGCTTTCTTT
TRBV4-1	.	.	TRBJ1-2	CASSQQGTSGLGGYTF	TGCGCCAGCAGCCAACAGGGCACCAGCGGCCTGGGGGGCTACACCTTC
TRBV7-9	TRBD1	.	TRBJ1-4	CASSRGQGNEKLFF	TGTGCCAGCAGCCGGGGACAGGGGAATGAAAAACTGTTTTTT
TRBV6-1	.	.	TRBJ2-2	CASSSRVAAGELFF	TGTGCCAGCAGTAGCAGGGTAGCGGCCGGGGAGCTGTTTTTT
TRBV7-8	TRBD1	once	TRBJ2-7	CASSIRDRANEQYF	TGTGCCAGCAGCATACGTGACAGGGCCAACGAGCAGTACTTC
TRBV16	.	once	TRBJ2-7	CASSQSRQAISYEQYF	TGTGCCAGCAGCCAATCGAGACAGGCGATCTCCTACGAGCAGTACTTC
TRBV7-9	TRBD1	.	TRBJ2-7	CASSLAWDRSYEQYF	TGTGCCAGCAGCTTAGCCTGGGACAGATCATACGAGCAGTACTTC
TRBV29-1	TRBD2	few	TRBJ2-7	CSVETSGVNAYEQYF	TGCAGCGTTGAGACTAGCGGGGTAAACGCCTACGAGCAGTACTTC
TRBV5-1	.	.	TRBJ2-1	CASSLGSMGEQFF	TGCGCCAGCAGCTTGGGTTCCATGGGTGAGCAGTTCTTC
TRBV10-3	.	.	TRBJ2-7	CAIKGSYEQYF	TGTGCCATCAAAGGCTCCTACGAGCAGTACTTC
TRBV7-2	TRBD1	.	TRBJ2-3	CASSLDQGAGTDTQYF	TGTGCCAGCAGCTTAGACCAGGGGGCAGGCACAGATACGCAGTATTTT
TRBV5-1	.	.	TRBJ1-1	CASNYNYQGNTEAFF	TGCGCCAGCAACTATAACTATCAGGGTAACACTGAAGCTTTCTTT
TRBV5-4	.	.	TRBJ2-3	CASSFLGRYTDTQYF	TGTGCCAGCAGCTTTTTGGGGCGGTACACAGATACGCAGTATTTT
TRBV7-2	TRBD1	.	TRBJ1-4	CASSRRQGRDEKLFF	TGTGCCAGCAGCCGACGACAGGGTCGCGATGAAAAACTGTTTTTT
TRBV6-1	.	.	TRBJ2-1	CASSSGPSSYNEQFF	TGTGCCAGCAGTTCGGGACCCAGCTCCTACAATGAGCAGTTCTTC
TRBV6-6	.	.	TRBJ2-7	CASSPTGTMEQYF	TGTGCCAGCAGTCCAACGGGCACGATGGAGCAGTACTTC
TRBV18	.	.	TRBJ1-1	CASSPLPDMNTEAFF	TGTGCCAGCTCACCACTACCAGACATGAACACTGAAGCTTTCTTT
TRBV6-1	.	.	TRBJ2-5	CASSYAETQYF	TGTGCCAGCAGTTATGCGGAGACCCAGTACTTC
TRBV18	.	.	TRBJ2-1	CASSPPQDPHEQFF	TGTGCCAGCTCACCACCCCAGGACCCCCATGAGCAGTTCTTC
TRBV7-3	TRBD2	once	TRBJ2-2	CASSSTGTSRLGTGELFF	TGTGCCAGCAGCTCCACCGGGACTAGCCGGTTGGGCACCGGGGAGCTGTTTTTT
TRBV9	TRBD2	.	TRBJ2-5	CASSGGPGLAGETQYF	TGTGCCAGCAGCGGCGGCCCCGGACTAGCGGGAGAGACCCAGTACTTC
TRBV9	TRBD2	.	TRBJ2-7	CASSVGLAGVNTYEQYF	TGTGCCAGCAGCGTAGGTCTAGCGGGAGTTAACACCTACGAGCAGTACTTC
TRBV9	.	.	TRBJ1-2	CASSAPQGLNYGYTF	TGTGCCAGCAGCGCGCCGCAGGGCCTCAACTATGGCTACACCTTC
TRBV13	.	.	TRBJ2-4	CASSLQGTKNIQYF	TGTGCCAGCAGCTTACAGGGGACCAAAAACATTCAGTACTTC
TRBV5-5	.	.	TRBJ2-7	CASTSGTLGEQYF	TGTGCCAGCACCTCCGGGACCCTTGGCGAGCAGTACTTC
TRBV5-1	.	.	TRBJ2-5	CASSLAAVKETQYF	TGCGCCAGCAGCTTGGCCGCCGTTAAAGAGACCCAGTACTTC
TRBV19	TRBD1	.	TRBJ2-2	CASRNRGAYTGELFF	TGTGCCAGTCGAAACAGGGGAGCGTACACCGGGGAGCTGTTTTTT
TRBV4-3	TRBD1	.	TRBJ1-1	CASSQDGQGLTEAFF	TGCGCCAGCAGCCAGGATGGACAGGGGCTTACTGAAGCTTTCTTT
TRBV5-4	.	.	TRBJ1-1	CAYLPGIDTEAFF	TGTGCCTACTTGCCGGGGATCGACACTGAAGCTTTCTTT
TRBV5-4	TRBD2	.	TRBJ2-7	CASSPGLAGGYEQYF	TGTGCCAGCAGCCCGGGACTAGCGGGAGGGTACGAGCAGTACTTC
TRBV5-6	.	.	TRBJ1-2	CASRLTRGYGYTF	TGTGCCAGCAGGTTAACCAGGGGCTATGGCTACACCTTC
TRBV5-5	TRBD1	.	TRBJ1-2	CASSLGGQGNYGYTF	TGTGCCAGCAGCTTGGGGGGACAGGGCAACTATGGCTACACCTTC
TRBV2	.	.	TRBJ1-1	CASSDRNTEAFF	TGTGCCAGCAGCGACAGGAACACTGAAGCTTTCTTT
TRBV7-8	.	once	TRBJ2-2	CASSIPGGTGELFF	TGTGCCAGCAGCATCCCTGGGGGGACCGGGGAGCTGTTTTTT
TRBV28	.	.	TRBJ2-7	CASTLRGSSYEQYF	TGTGCCAGCACCCTCCGGGGCTCATCCTACGAGCAGTACTTC
TRBV29-1	.	.	TRBJ2-3	CSVGGQITDTQYF	TGCAGCGTTGGGGGCCAGATCACAGATACGCAGTATTTT
TRBV10-1	.	.	TRBJ2-7	CASSESGRSYEQYF	TGCGCCAGCAGTGAGTCTGGGCGTTCCTACGAGCAGTACTTC
TRBV30	.	.	TRBJ1-2	CAWSADGAIINYGYTF	TGTGCCTGGAGTGCGGACGGAGCCATTATTAACTATGGCTACACCTTC
TRBV7-3	TRBD2	.	TRBJ2-1	CASSLKGASGRDEQFF	TGTGCCAGCAGCTTAAAGGGGGCTAGCGGGAGGGATGAGCAGTTCTTC
TRBV5-1	.	.	TRBJ1-5	CASSRGDDQPQHF	TGCGCCAGCAGCCGGGGGGACGATCAGCCCCAGCATTTT
TRBV18	.	.	TRBJ2-7	CASQDYASYEQYF	TGTGCCAGCCAGGACTATGCATCCTACGAGCAGTACTTC
TRBV28	.	.	TRBJ1-5	CASKVGGQPQHF	TGTGCCAGCAAAGTTGGGGGCCAGCCCCAGCATTTT
TRBV11-3	TRBD2	.	TRBJ2-7	CASSPQTSGVGEQYF	TGTGCCAGCAGCCCACAGACTAGCGGTGTCGGCGAGCAGTACTTC
TRBV9	.	.	TRBJ1-2	CASSPVGANYGYTF	TGTGCCAGCAGCCCAGTGGGAGCTAACTATGGCTACACCTTC
TRBV5-1	.	.	TRBJ2-1	CASSQRPGRDEQFF	TGCGCCAGCAGCCAACGACCGGGGCGGGATGAGCAGTTCTTC
TRBV6-6	.	once	TRBJ2-7	CASTPNGKGYEQYF	TGTGCCAGCACGCCTAACGGGAAAGGCTACGAGCAGTACTTC
TRBV14	TRBD2	.	TRBJ2-7	CASSPSGTFYEQYF	TGTGCCAGCAGCCCTAGCGGGACTTTCTACGAGCAGTACTTC
TRBV5-1	.	.	TRBJ1-1	CASSLVSNTEAFF	TGCGCCAGCAGCTTGGTATCGAACACTGAAGCTTTCTTT
TRBV4-2	.	.	TRBJ2-3	CASSQDLKDTQYF	TGTGCCAGCAGCCAAGATCTCAAAGATACGCAGTATTTT
TRBV2	.	.	TRBJ2-5	CASSDGQGGQETQYF	TGTGCCAGCAGTGACGGTCAGGGTGGGCAAGAGACCCAGTACTTC
TRBV28	TRBD2	.	TRBJ2-7	CASSPWTSASSYEQYF	TGTGCCAGCAGCCCCTGGACTAGCGCGAGCTCCTACGAGCAGTACTTC
TRBV5-6	.	.	TRBJ2-2	CASSLGRQNTGELFF	TGTGCCAGCAGCTTGGGCAGACAGAACACCGGGGAGCTGTTTTTT
TRBV19	TRBD1	.	TRBJ2-7	CASSYSGTGRDEQYF	TGTGCCAGTAGTTATTCCGGGACAGGGCGGGACGAGCAGTACTTC
TRBV5-1	TRBD1	.	TRBJ1-4	CASRPWTGGLEEKLFF	TGCGCCAGCAGGCCTTGGACAGGGGGCTTGGAAGAAAAACTGTTTTTT